This T cell receptor beta chain was obtained from a study of patients and donors after allogeneic stem cell transplantation. A single record per CDR3 protein comes from TCRdb applying MiXCR to the RT-PCR reads. The profile shows approximately 90,000 distinct CDR3 sequences, around 5% of them singletons. V was clipped by 4 bases and J by 3 bases, with 22 bases between them. CDR3 length: 17 residues. The germline V gene encodes CDR1 SGHDT and CDR2 YYEEEE. The V call is TRBV5-6, the J call TRBJ1-1; possible D gene TRBD1, 6 bases. Sequences were obtained from blood, either unsorted or a sorted T cell fraction (not recorded which). The clonotype originates from a human donor who was either an allogeneic HSCT recipient or a stem cell or donor lymphocyte infusion donor (not recorded which). It is not recorded whose cells these are; they may come from a transplant donor. CDR3 protein: CASSLTASDRGYTEAFF. The CDR3 bases are TGTGCCAGCAGCCTCACAGCTTCCGATAGGGGGTACACTGAAGCTTTCTTT.